Below, one T cell receptor (beta chain) is given with its context. Its antigen is not known. This entry is derived from a study of CD8 T cells in ankylosing spondylitis. Quantitative barcoded 5'-RACE was used to prepare TCR beta libraries. One entry per CDR3 protein results from TCRdb running MiXCR on the 5' RACE reads. The sample shows more than 650,000 distinct CDR3 sequences, about 11% of them seen only once. Study outcomes and limitations: Disease-linked clones bore a CD8+ phenotype, appearing relatively rarely in peripheral blood. What appeared characteristic of ankylosing spondylitis blood was a TCR beta motif of under 10 highly homologous variants.

CDR1 and CDR2 from the germline V gene are SGHRS and YFSETQ. Trimming shortened V by 6 bases and J by 3 bases, and 15 bases separated the two germline ends. This CDR3 region has 14 residues. The material sequenced was blood, either unsorted or a sorted T cell fraction (not recorded which). This TCR was sampled from a male donor with ankylosing spondylitis. The chain is built from TRBV5-1 and TRBJ2-5; D is possibly TRBD1 or TRBD2 (5 bases each). The CDR3 here is CASTSGPWEETQYF. Here the CDR3 DNA reads TGCGCCAGCACCTCGGGACCTTGGGAAGAGACCCAGTACTTC.